This entry concerns a single T cell receptor beta chain. This record comes from a study of shared clonotypes between healthy human individuals. Measured with immunoSEQ multiplex PCR; TCRdb has only the in-frame clones, and not every one. The repertoire has 1.5 million to 1.9 million clones, about 98% of them found once; the top ten carry around 0.45%. The CDR3 loop spans 16 amino acids. The germline V gene has CDR1 MNHNY and CDR2 SVGAGI (reference sequence). V lost 4 bases, J lost 5 bases, and 10 bases stayed unmatched. All donors were Caucasian adults living in Nashville, Tennessee. Sequences were obtained from naive CD4+ T cells sorted from blood. As for subset: CD45RA+ positively selected. The clonotype originates from a man aged 30 to 39 in good health. This chain connects TRBV6-6 to TRBJ2-7; 11 bases are a match to TRBD2. The CDR3 loop reads CASSFQLAGARHEQYF. For the CDR3, the DNA is TGTGCCAGCAGTTTCCAACTAGCGGGAGCTCGTCACGAGCAGTACTTC.